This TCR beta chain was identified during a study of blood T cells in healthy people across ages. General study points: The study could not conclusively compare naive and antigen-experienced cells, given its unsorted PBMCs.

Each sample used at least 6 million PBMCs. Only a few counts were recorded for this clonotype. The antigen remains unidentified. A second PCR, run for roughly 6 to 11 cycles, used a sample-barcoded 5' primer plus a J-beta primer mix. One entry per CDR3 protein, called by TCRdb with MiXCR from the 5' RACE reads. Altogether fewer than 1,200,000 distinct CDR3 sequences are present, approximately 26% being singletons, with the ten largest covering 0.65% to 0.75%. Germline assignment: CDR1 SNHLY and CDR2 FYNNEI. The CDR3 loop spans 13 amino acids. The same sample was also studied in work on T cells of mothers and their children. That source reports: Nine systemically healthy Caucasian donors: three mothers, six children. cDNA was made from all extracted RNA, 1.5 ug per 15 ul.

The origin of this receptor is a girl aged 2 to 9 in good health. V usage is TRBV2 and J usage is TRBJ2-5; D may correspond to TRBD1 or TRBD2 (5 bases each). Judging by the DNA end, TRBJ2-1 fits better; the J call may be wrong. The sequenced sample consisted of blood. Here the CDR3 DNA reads TGTGCCAGCACCTTGGGACCTGCAAATGAGCAGTTCTTC. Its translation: CASTLGPANEQFF.